This TCR beta chain comes out of a study of cytomegalovirus exposure and HLA in healthy donors. Although they were nominally healthy when sampled, donors likely had unrecorded immune exposures. As to this clone: The antigen is unknown.

There are 13 residues in the CDR3. The V end was cut by 0 bases, the J end by 3 bases, with 9 bases between. Germline V CDR1 and CDR2: GTSNPN, SVGIG (reference sequence). Findings of the study overall: Per a later analysis, HLA-associated TCR beta chains showed more clonal expansion than other, equally common TCR beta chains.

The PCR had 60 Vbeta and 13 Jbeta primers. TCRdb keeps only in-frame clones here, not all; method: immunoSEQ multiplex PCR. Seen in this sample are 200,000 or so clones; the ten most common clones hold approximately 0.74%. This receptor was taken from a boy younger than 18 in good health and CMV-seronegative. The sequencing sample was made of PBMCs. The chain recombines TRBV30 with TRBJ2-7, with D possibly TRBD1 on 5 matching bases. The chain's CDR3 is CAWSVLDSYEQYF. CDR3 bases: TGTGCCTGGAGTGTACTCGACAGCTACGAGCAGTACTTC.